A single sample is the source of the 30 T cell receptor beta chains below, sequenced in a study of T cell repertoires in cytomegalovirus infection. Each CDR3 protein gets one entry after TCRdb re-called the reads with MiXCR. Here the sample spans hundreds of thousands of distinct CDR3 sequences, less than 25% being singletons. Source material: CD8+ T cells from PBMCs. The receptor set was obtained from a human donor in good health (CMV status not recorded). Some clones in this sample may be carry-over from other donors' samples.

The chain recombines TRBV6-2 or TRBV6-3 with TRBJ1-2, with D uncertain. Trimming stripped 10 bases from V and 2 bases from J, with 8 bases between. CDR1 and CDR2 (germline): MNHEY, SVGEGT. This CDR3 comprises 11 residues. CDR3 in amino acids: CATQRNYGYTF. CDR3 nucleotide sequence: TGTGCCACACAGCGGAACTATGGCTACACCTTC.

Turning to this clonotype: A single base separates this from a much larger clone, so it may be a read error. The chain carries TRBV7-8 and TRBJ2-7, with TRBD1 as a possible D gene (6 bases). The CDR3 extends over 14 amino acids. The V and J ends lost 8 bases and 2 bases respectively, with 16 bases between them. CDR1 SGHVS and CDR2 FQNEAQ come from the germline V gene. The CDR3 sequence is CASGPRQVPYEQYF. The CDR3 bases are TGTGCCAGCGGCCCCCGACAGGTTCCCTACGAGCAGTACTTC.

This clonotype was counted between two and nine times. This chain joins TRBV5-5 and TRBJ2-1, with 7 nucleotides matching TRBD1. With 2 bases clipped from V and 2 bases from J, the junction kept 4 bases outside the gene matches. CDR3 length: 15 amino acids. Germline-derived CDR1 and CDR2 are SGHKS and YYEKEE (reference sequence). CDR3 residues: CASSFGTAPYNEQFF. The CDR3 bases are TGTGCCAGCAGCTTCGGGACAGCTCCCTACAATGAGCAGTTCTTC.

This clonotype came up a few times. The chain has TRBV4-3 and TRBJ2-2; no reliable D call. Germline loops: CDR1 LGHNA, CDR2 YSLEER. Between the trimmed V and J ends, which lost 3 bases and 7 bases, there was a span of 21 bases. This CDR3 comprises 17 residues. CDR3 region: CASSHIYFDGRHGELFF. The CDR3 DNA reads TGCGCCAGCAGCCATATTTACTTCGACGGGCGGCACGGGGAGCTGTTTTTT.

This clonotype occurred many times. This chain uses TRBV7-2 with TRBJ2-3; no clear D. V lost 8 bases and J 5 bases, leaving 14 bases between the germline ends. The germline gives CDR1 SGHTA, CDR2 FQGNSA. The CDR3 sequence is 13 residues long. CDR3 protein: CASQGLVGDTQYF. CDR3 coding DNA: TGTGCCAGCCAAGGGCTGGTAGGAGATACGCAGTATTTT. Based on the CDR3 plus reference TRBV7-2 and TRBJ2-3, the full variable domain is GAGVSQSPSNKVTEKGKDVELRCDPISGHTALYWYRQSLGQGLEFLIYFQGNSAPDKSGLPSDRFSAERTGGSVSTLTIQRTQQEDSAVYLCASQGLVGDTQYFGPGTRLTVL.

As concerns this clonotype: A junction boundary mismatches the germline segment, possibly from a read error. The rearrangement joins TRBV28 to TRBJ2-3; D unresolved. The CDR3 contains 14 residues. Germline assignment: CDR1 MDHEN and CDR2 SYDVKM. The CDR3 DNA is TGTGTCAGCAGTTTATTGGCTAGCACAGATACGCAGTATTTT. Amino acids: CVSSLLASTDTQYF.

The V call is TRBV10-1, the J call TRBJ2-3; D uncertain. CDR3 length: 14 amino acids. V was cut by 3 bases and J by 2 bases, with 9 bases left in between. Looked up from germline, CDR1 is WNHNN and CDR2 is SYGVQD (reference sequence). CDR3 sequence: CASSDGRNTDTQYF. The CDR3 region has the DNA TGCGCCAGCAGTGATGGCAGAAACACAGATACGCAGTATTTT.

Ten or more counts support this clonotype. V gene TRBV6-1 combines with J gene TRBJ2-2, with D uncertain. This CDR3 has 15 residues. V was pared by 6 bases and J by 5 bases, with 16 bases between. The germline CDR1 and CDR2 sequences are MNHNS and SASEGT. Written as DNA, the CDR3 is TGTGCCAGCAGCCCCGACTCAAGAAGGACCGGGGAGCTGTTTTTT. Its protein product is CASSPDSRRTGELFF.

This clonotype was picked up a small number of times. V is TRBV20-1 and J is TRBJ2-7; 10 nucleotides match TRBD2. The CDR3 runs to 15 residues. V trimming: 0 bases; J trimming: 0 bases; junction bases outside the gene matches: 2. Looked up from germline, CDR1 is DFQATT and CDR2 is SNEGSKA (reference sequence). CDR3 nucleotide sequence: TGCAGTGCTAGAGAAAGGACTAGCGGCTCCTACGAGCAGTACGTC. It yields the protein CSARERTSGSYEQYV.

This clonotype has only a few counts. This chain connects TRBV14 to TRBJ2-3; D not resolved. The CDR3 is 16 residues long. Germline CDR1 and CDR2: SGHDN and FVKESK. Trimming shortened V by 1 base and J by 2 bases, and 13 bases separated the two germline ends. CDR3: CASSQGRARYTDTQYF. The CDR3 bases are TGTGCCAGCAGCCAAGGAAGGGCGCGGTACACAGATACGCAGTATTTT.

The CDR3 DNA sequence: TGTGCCAGCAGTCCTAACAGGCTTGGCTACACCTTC. It is translated as CASSPNRLGYTF. The chain employs TRBV27 and TRBJ1-2, with D possibly being TRBD1 (5 bases). V gave up 5 bases and J gave up 7 bases, with 11 bases separating them. CDR3 size: 12 residues. In germline, CDR1 is MNHEY, CDR2 SMNVEV (reference sequence).

This clonotype has a handful of counts. This chain uses TRBV28 with TRBJ2-3; D is perhaps TRBD2 (6 bases). Germline-derived CDR1 and CDR2 are MDHEN and SYDVKM. The V gene lost 2 bases and the J gene lost 3 bases, with 9 bases spanning the gap. This CDR3 has 14 residues. The CDR3 protein is CASSLMGGTDTQYF. In DNA form, the CDR3 reads TGTGCCAGCAGTTTAATGGGGGGTACAGATACGCAGTATTTT.

This clonotype was recorded only once. V gene TRBV2 combines with J gene TRBJ2-6, with D possibly matching TRBD1 (6 bases). Trimming took 2 bases from V and 5 from J, leaving 10 bases between them. The CDR3 has 15 residues. Germline values: CDR1 SNHLY, CDR2 FYNNEI. CDR3 DNA sequence: TGTGCCAGCAGTGAAAGGACAGACTGGGCCAACGTCCTGACTTTC. The encoded protein is CASSERTDWANVLTF.

This clonotype was observed a few times. The chain couples TRBV7-3 to TRBJ2-5; 8 bases fit TRBD2. V was pared by 2 bases and J by 5 bases, with 7 bases of the junction left unmatched. Germline CDR1 is SGHTA and CDR2 is FQGTGA. The CDR3 contains 15 residues. CDR3 in amino acids: CASSLYGGAIETQYF. In nucleotides, the CDR3 is TGTGCCAGCAGCTTATACGGGGGGGCCATTGAGACCCAGTACTTC.

Worth noting for this clonotype: Because it lacks the conserved phenylalanine or tryptophan at the end, this CDR3 is likely a read error. The chain recombines TRBV9 with TRBJ2-1; TRBD2 agrees at 7 bases. The J segment lost 3 bases and the V segment lost 7 bases, leaving 7 bases of the junction unmatched. The CDR3 has 14 amino acids. Germline CDR1 SGDLS, CDR2 YYNGEE. CDR3 sequence: CASGEGPIYNEQFL. CDR3 nucleotide sequence: TGTGCCAGCGGGGAGGGGCCCATCTACAATGAGCAGTTCCTC.

This clonotype was seen ten or more times. The chain combines TRBV7-9 with TRBJ2-7; D is ambiguous. The germline CDR1 and CDR2 sequences are SEHNR and FQNEAQ (reference sequence). V was pared by 1 base and J by 4 bases, with 8 bases between. This CDR3 has 13 amino acids. CDR3 coding DNA: TGTGCCAGCAGCTTAGACCCGGAGTACGAGCAGTACGTC. This gives the protein CASSLDPEYEQYV.

This clonotype was detected only a few times. This chain connects TRBV7-9 to TRBJ2-3; tentative D call: TRBD1 (6 bases). Germline V lookup: CDR1 SEHNR, CDR2 FQNEAQ (reference sequence). This CDR3 spans 11 amino acids. V was clipped by 10 bases and J by 14 bases, with 19 bases between them. DNA of the CDR3: TGTGCCATCGACGGCCCGGGACATCCGTATTTT. This encodes CAIDGPGHPYF.

The chain employs TRBV25-1 and TRBJ2-1; possible D gene TRBD1, 6 bases. The CDR3 has 14 amino acids. Germline-derived CDR1 and CDR2 are MGHDK and SYGVNS. V was clipped by 8 bases and J by 14 bases, with 25 bases between them. CDR3 in amino acids: CASGSGTPASGEFF. The CDR3 bases are TGTGCCAGCGGCTCCGGGACACCCGCTTCTGGGGAGTTCTTC.

This chain uses TRBV5-5 with TRBJ2-5; 11 nucleotides agree with TRBD1. Trimming took 4 bases from V and 5 from J; bases not matched to a gene: 7. CDR3 length: 15 amino acids. The germline V gene encodes CDR1 SGHKS and CDR2 YYEKEE (reference sequence). The CDR3: CASSQTDRGQETQYF. Written as DNA, the CDR3 is TGTGCCAGCAGCCAGACGGACAGGGGGCAGGAGACCCAGTACTTC.

The genes are TRBV6-2 or TRBV6-3 and TRBJ1-2; the D gene is possibly TRBD1 (6 bases). The CDR3 covers 12 residues. The germline V gene has CDR1 MNHEY and CDR2 SVGEGT. Between the trimmed V and J ends, which lost 6 bases and 4 bases, there was a span of 9 bases. The CDR3 loop reads CASSRDIYGYTF. The CDR3 bases are TGTGCCAGCAGCAGGGACATCTATGGCTACACCTTC.

This clonotype was counted many times. A read error may produce the germline difference seen at one junction end. DNA for the CDR3: TGTGCCAGCAGCCCTAGTAGGAGGACTGGAGCTTTCTTT. This translates into CASSPSRRTGAFF. The V and J genes are TRBV7-6 and TRBJ1-1; unclear D gene. Looked up from germline, CDR1 is SGHVS and CDR2 is FNYEAQ. This CDR3 is built from 13 residues.

This clonotype was detected only a few times. The chain combines TRBV4-2 with TRBJ2-1, with D hard to call. Germline CDR1 LGHNA, CDR2 YNFKEQ. CDR3 size: 13 residues. Trimming took 3 bases from V and 9 from J, leaving 12 bases between them. The CDR3, as DNA: TGTGCCAGCAGCCATGGGGTTAGTGGTGAGCAGTTCTTC. Its protein product is CASSHGVSGEQFF.

This clonotype was observed a few times. The CDR3 sequence is CASSYRDDMSSYEQYV. DNA of the CDR3: TGTGCCAGCAGTTACCGGGATGATATGAGCTCCTACGAGCAGTACGTC. V is TRBV6-2 or TRBV6-3 and J is TRBJ2-7; the D gene is possibly TRBD2 (5 bases). Deletions cut 2 bases from V and 0 bases from J, with 14 bases between. Germline V gene lookup returns CDR1 MNHEY and CDR2 SVGEGT. This CDR3 has 16 amino acids.

This chain joins TRBV6-1 and TRBJ1-2, with D possibly matching TRBD1 (5 bases). Per the germline V gene, CDR1 is MNHNS and CDR2 is SASEGT. V lost 3 bases, J lost 4 bases, and 12 bases lay in between. The CDR3 contains 14 residues. CDR3 region: CASSDPGRTYGYTF. CDR3 sequence (DNA): TGTGCCAGCAGTGATCCGGGACGGACCTATGGCTACACCTTC.

In this sample, this clonotype turned up a few times. The J gene is TRBJ1-6, the V gene TRBV27, with TRBD1 as a possible D gene (6 bases). The germline V and J ends were trimmed by 4 bases and 8 bases, with 24 bases remaining between them. Germline V lookup: CDR1 MNHEY, CDR2 SMNVEV (reference sequence). The length of the CDR3 is 18 residues. In DNA form, the CDR3 reads TGTGCCAGCAGTTCGAATACCCTCAGCGGGGGCTGGGATTCACCCCTCCACTTT. This gives the protein CASSSNTLSGGWDSPLHF.

This sequence joins TRBV28 and TRBJ2-3; D may be TRBD1 (7 bases). CDR1 and CDR2 (germline): MDHEN, SYDVKM. The V gene lost 5 bases and the J gene lost 2 bases, with 23 bases spanning the gap. This CDR3 region has 18 residues. The CDR3 loop reads CASSPGDQPQGDTDTQYF. Written as DNA, the CDR3 is TGTGCCAGCAGTCCGGGGGATCAACCCCAGGGGGACACAGATACGCAGTATTTT.

The chain is built from TRBV20-1 and TRBJ2-3; D is ambiguous. The CDR3 is 13 residues long. Germline values: CDR1 DFQATT, CDR2 SNEGSKA (reference sequence). V lost 5 bases to trimming and J lost 3 bases, with 12 bases between them. The CDR3 protein is CSAREPETDTQYF. CDR3 DNA: TGCAGTGCTCGTGAGCCAGAGACAGATACGCAGTATTTT.

CDR3 bases: TGTGCCAGCAGTAAGGGCTACGAGCAGTACTTC. This gives the protein CASSKGYEQYF. The gene calls are TRBV12-3 or TRBV12-4 and TRBJ2-7, with D uncertain. The CDR3 has 11 amino acids. Trimming removed 5 bases at V and 3 bases at J, with 5 bases between.

This clonotype occurred a few times. The CDR3 spells CASSPWTSGGGDEQFF. The DNA for the CDR3 is TGTGCCAGCAGTCCTTGGACTAGCGGGGGGGGAGATGAGCAGTTCTTC. The chain has TRBV12-3 or TRBV12-4 and TRBJ2-1, with 15 positions matching TRBD2. The J segment lost 8 bases and the V segment lost 5 bases, leaving 7 bases of the junction unmatched. The CDR3 runs to 16 residues.

Of note for this clonotype: Being one base from a much bigger clone, this may be a read error. This chain connects TRBV5-5 to TRBJ1-4; the match to TRBD1 covers 7 bases. After removal of 3 bases from V and 3 bases from J, the junction contained 5 bases not matched to a gene. CDR1 is SGHKS and CDR2 is YYEKEE in the germline V gene (reference sequence). This CDR3 contains 15 residues. CDR3 DNA: TGTGCCAGCAGCTCCGAGGGGGCAGCTAATGAAAAACTGTTTTTT. The encoded protein is CASSSEGAANEKLFF.